Below, 2 T cell receptor beta chains from the same sample are listed, as sequenced in a study of cytomegalovirus exposure and HLA in healthy donors. With 60 Vbeta and 13 Jbeta primers, the PCR was carried out. Data came from immunoSEQ multiplex PCR; TCRdb stores just in-frame clones and leaves some out. The profile shows about 170,000 clones, more than 65% of them singletons. Material for sequencing was PBMCs. The source of these receptors is a male donor in good health and CMV-seronegative.

The V gene is TRBV5-4, the J gene TRBJ2-3; 10 bases match TRBD2. With 1 base clipped from V and 0 bases from J, the junction kept 5 bases outside the gene matches. This CDR3 contains 17 residues. Germline CDR1 and CDR2: SGHNT and YYREEE (reference sequence). Here the CDR3 DNA reads TGTGCCAGCAGCTTGCCCACTAGCGGGGTTAGCACAGATACGCAGTATTTT. Its translation is CASSLPTSGVSTDTQYF.

The V call is TRBV5-1, the J call TRBJ1-4; D is ambiguous. V dropped 0 bases and J dropped 8 bases, with 8 bases sitting between them. Looked up from germline, CDR1 is SGHRS and CDR2 is YFSETQ. The CDR3 runs 13 residues. The CDR3 region has the DNA TGCGCCAGCAGCTTGGCGAGGGCGGAAAAACTGTTTTTT. Translating it yields CASSLARAEKLFF.